This TCR beta chain appears in the sequencing data of a study of blood T cell repertoires in COVID-19. Overall study context: Sites across the United States, Italy and Spain contributed samples from acute and convalescent COVID-19. The analysed material was cDNA or gDNA that came from T cells, B-cell-depleted T cells, or PBMCs.

As processed by the authors: By means of reference gene primer amplification, nucleated cell counts were estimated. TCRdb keeps only in-frame clones here, not all; method: immunoSEQ multiplex PCR. That table is the source of V, J and clone size, and D and trimming were worked out from the DNA. The table lists 80,000 to 100,000 clones, about 90% of them singletons. V dropped 3 bases and J dropped 4 bases, with 13 bases sitting between them. CDR3 length: 15 residues. Germline lookup yields CDR1 SGHRS and CDR2 YFSETQ. This clone came up once. Seattle cases were enrolled at active infection and followed longitudinally.

The receptor's source is a human donor with COVID-19, enrolled during active disease. The donor label of this sample is uncertain. Sample: peripheral blood. The rearrangement joins TRBV5-1 to TRBJ1-4, with no clear D. The CDR3 protein is CASSSGVSGNEKLFF. CDR3 DNA sequence: TGCGCCAGCAGCTCCGGGGTTTCGGGTAATGAAAAACTGTTTTTT.